The T cell receptor (beta chain) described here comes from a study of shared T cell receptors in the human thymus. Here immunoSEQ multiplex PCR was the method, and the copy in TCRdb shows in-frame clones only, minus some. The sample holds 450,000 to 650,000 clones; roughly 74% are singletons and the top ten take roughly 0.013%. This clone was seen a single time. CDR1 MGHRA and CDR2 YSYEKL come from the germline V gene. The CDR3 totals 17 residues. The V segment lost 0 bases and the J segment 1 base; nucleotides outside the gene matches: 8. This sample also appeared in a second study, on human thymus T cells.

The sample comprised thymocytes. This TCR was sampled from a boy under two years old with a congenital heart defect. The J gene is TRBJ2-5, the V gene TRBV4-1; the match to TRBD2 covers 7 bases. CDR3 sequence (DNA): TGCGCCAGCAGCCAAGATCAGGAGGGAGGGCCCCAAGAGACCCAGTACTTC. This encodes CASSQDQEGGPQETQYF.